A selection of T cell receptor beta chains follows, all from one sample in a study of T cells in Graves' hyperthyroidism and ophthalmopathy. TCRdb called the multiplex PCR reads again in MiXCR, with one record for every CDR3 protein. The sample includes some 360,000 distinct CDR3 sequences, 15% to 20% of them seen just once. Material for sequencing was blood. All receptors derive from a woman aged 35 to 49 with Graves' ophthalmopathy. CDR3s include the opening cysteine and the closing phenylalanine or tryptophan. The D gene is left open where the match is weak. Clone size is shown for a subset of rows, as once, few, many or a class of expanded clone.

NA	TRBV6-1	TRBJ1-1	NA	CASSGGHQGNTEAFF	TGTGCCAGCAGTGGGGGACATCAGGGGAACACTGAAGCTTTCTTT
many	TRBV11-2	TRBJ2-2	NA	CASSFLTATNTGELFF	TGTGCCAGCAGCTTTCTAACAGCAACGAACACCGGGGAGCTGTTTTTT
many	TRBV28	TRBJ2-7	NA	CASSSQGTDYEQYF	TGTGCCAGCAGTTCACAGGGAACGGACTACGAGCAGTACTTC
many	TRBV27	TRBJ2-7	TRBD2	CASSFRGLAGSYEQYF	TGTGCCAGCAGTTTTCGAGGACTAGCGGGCTCCTACGAGCAGTACTTC
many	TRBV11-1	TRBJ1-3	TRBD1	CASSPSDRSTGNTIYF	TGTGCCAGCAGCCCTTCGGACAGGTCAACTGGAAACACCATATATTTT
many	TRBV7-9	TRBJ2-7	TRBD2	CASSPELRLAQSSYEQYF	TGTGCCAGCAGCCCCGAACTCCGACTAGCACAGAGCTCCTACGAGCAGTACTTC
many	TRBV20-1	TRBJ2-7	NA	CSARASDSSYEQYF	TGCAGTGCTAGAGCTTCCGATTCCTCCTACGAGCAGTACTTC
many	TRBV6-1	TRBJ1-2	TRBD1	CASSRRQGSKGYTF	TGTGCCAGCTCCCGACGACAGGGGAGTAAAGGCTACACCTTC
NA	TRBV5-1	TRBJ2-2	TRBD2	CASSYRLAGAGELFF	TGCGCCAGCAGCTATAGACTAGCGGGAGCCGGGGAGCTGTTTTTT
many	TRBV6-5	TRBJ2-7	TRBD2	CATGERGYEQYF	TGTGCCACCGGGGAGCGGGGTTACGAGCAGTACTTC
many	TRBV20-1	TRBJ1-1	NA	CSARETGVNTEAFF	TGCAGCGCTAGAGAGACAGGAGTTAACACTGAAGCTTTCTTT
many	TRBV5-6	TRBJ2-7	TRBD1	CASRSTGVEQYF	TGTGCCAGCAGGTCTACAGGGGTCGAGCAGTACTTC
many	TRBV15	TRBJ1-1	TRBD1	CATSSDRGPNTEAFF	TGTGCCACCAGCAGTGACAGGGGGCCGAACACTGAAGCTTTCTTT
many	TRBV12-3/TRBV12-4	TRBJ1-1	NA	CASSPNVNTEAFF	TGTGCCAGCAGCCCAAATGTAAACACTGAAGCTTTCTTT
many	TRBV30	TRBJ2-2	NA	CAWSPGNTGELFF	TGTGCCTGGAGTCCTGGGAACACCGGGGAGCTGTTTTTT
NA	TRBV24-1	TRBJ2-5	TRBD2	CATRGFCGGRTQETQYF	TGTGCCACCAGGGGGTTTTGTGGCGGGAGGACCCAAGAGACCCAGTACTTC